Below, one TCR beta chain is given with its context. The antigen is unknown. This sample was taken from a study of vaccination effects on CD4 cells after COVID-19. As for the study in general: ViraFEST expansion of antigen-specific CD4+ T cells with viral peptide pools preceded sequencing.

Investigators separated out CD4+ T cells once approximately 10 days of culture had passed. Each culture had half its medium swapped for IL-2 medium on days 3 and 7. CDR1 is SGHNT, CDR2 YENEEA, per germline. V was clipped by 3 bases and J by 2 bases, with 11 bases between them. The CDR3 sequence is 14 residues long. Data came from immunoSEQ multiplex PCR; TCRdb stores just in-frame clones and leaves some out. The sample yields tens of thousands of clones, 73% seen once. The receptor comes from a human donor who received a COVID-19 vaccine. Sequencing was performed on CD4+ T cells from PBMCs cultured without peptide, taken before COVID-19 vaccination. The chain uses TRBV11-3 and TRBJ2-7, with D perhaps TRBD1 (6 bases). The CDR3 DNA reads TGTGCCAGCAGCTTGGCAGGGGCTACCTACGAGCAGTACTTC. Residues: CASSLAGATYEQYF.